This T cell receptor (beta chain) was retrieved from a study of neoadjuvant nivolumab and ipilimumab in lung cancer. Broader study findings: TCR richness and clonality were higher in tumors than adjacent uninvolved lung.

Note on this clone: What it recognizes is unknown.

The CDR3 consists of 14 residues. Per the germline V gene, CDR1 is SGHAT and CDR2 is FQNNGV. V dropped 2 bases and J dropped 7 bases, with 11 bases sitting between them. The assay was immunoSEQ multiplex PCR, and TCRdb's table has in-frame clones only and misses some. The table has tens of thousands of clones, around 80% seen once. The sequenced sample was peripheral blood, obtained before neoadjuvant nivolumab, alone or with ipilimumab. The TCR was taken from an adult with non-small cell lung cancer. The chain uses TRBV11-2 and TRBJ2-2, with TRBD1 as a possible D gene (5 bases). CDR3 bases: TGTGCCAGCAGCTTACAGCAGGGAATCGGGGAGCTGTTTTTT. Protein sequence: CASSLQQGIGELFF.